The clone carrying this T cell receptor beta chain was seen a few times. Its specificity is not known. This entry comes from a study of T cell repertoires in cytomegalovirus infection. For the study at large: Based on public TCR beta signatures, there were indications of CMV infection and of a matching HLA type. Study-wide findings and caveats: The ex vivo response was dominated by HLA-C-restricted CMV-specific TCR beta clonotypes. Identification of carriers of CMV plus the relevant HLA was performed using cumulative public TCR beta family frequency.

MiXCR, run by TCRdb on the reads, gives a single entry per CDR3 protein. The data hold some 180,000 distinct CDR3 sequences, with approximately 17% observed a single time. The V end was cut by 7 bases, the J end by 0 bases, with 9 bases between. Germline loops: CDR1 MNHEY, CDR2 SMNVEV (reference sequence). This CDR3 region has 13 residues. Material: CD8+ T cells from PBMCs. The sequence derives from a human donor in good health (CMV status not recorded). Some clones in this sample may be carry-over from other donors' samples. The chain combines TRBV27 with TRBJ1-1; no reliable D call. The CDR3 DNA sequence: TGTGCCAGCACCGATGTCCTGAACACTGAAGCTTTCTTT. It yields the protein CASTDVLNTEAFF.